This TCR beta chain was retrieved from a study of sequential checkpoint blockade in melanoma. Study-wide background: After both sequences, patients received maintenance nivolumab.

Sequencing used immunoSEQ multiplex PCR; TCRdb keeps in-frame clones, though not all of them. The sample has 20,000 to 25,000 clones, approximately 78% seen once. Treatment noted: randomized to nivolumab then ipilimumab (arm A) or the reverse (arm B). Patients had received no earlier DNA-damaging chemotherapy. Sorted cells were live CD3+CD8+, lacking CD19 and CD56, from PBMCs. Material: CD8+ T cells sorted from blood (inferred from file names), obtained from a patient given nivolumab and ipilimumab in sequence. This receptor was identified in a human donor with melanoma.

The CDR3 reads CASSSSLAGFYNEQFF. For the CDR3, the DNA is TGTGCCAGCAGCTCCTCCTTAGCGGGGTTCTACAATGAGCAGTTCTTC. The chain couples TRBV5-4 to TRBJ2-1; 8 positions match TRBD2. The CDR3 consists of 16 residues. CDR1 and CDR2 (germline): SGHNT, YYREEE (reference sequence). Trimming removed 3 bases from V and 3 bases from J; junction bases left unmatched: 8.